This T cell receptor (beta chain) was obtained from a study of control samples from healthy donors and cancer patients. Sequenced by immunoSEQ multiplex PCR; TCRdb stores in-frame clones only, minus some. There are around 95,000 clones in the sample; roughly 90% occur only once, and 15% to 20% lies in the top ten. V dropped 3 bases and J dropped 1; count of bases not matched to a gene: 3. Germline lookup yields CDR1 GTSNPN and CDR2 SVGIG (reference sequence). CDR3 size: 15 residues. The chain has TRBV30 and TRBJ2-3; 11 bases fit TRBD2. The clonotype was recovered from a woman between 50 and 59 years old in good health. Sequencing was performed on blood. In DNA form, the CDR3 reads TGTGCCTGGAGCCTGACTAGCGGGGGCACAGATACGCAGTATTTT. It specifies CAWSLTSGGTDTQYF.